The 31 T cell receptor beta chains presented below share a single source sample, sequenced in a study of blood T cell repertoires in COVID-19. TCRdb keeps only in-frame clones here, not all; method: immunoSEQ multiplex PCR. The sample holds approximately 140,000 clones, 85% to 90% seen once. The sequenced material came from peripheral blood. Receptors originate from a man aged 65 to 85 with active COVID-19.

In its sample, this clone was seen once. The V and J genes are TRBV20-1 and TRBJ2-7; the D gene is possibly TRBD1 (5 bases). From germline, CDR1 is DFQATT and CDR2 SNEGSKA (reference sequence). The CDR3 runs to 11 residues. V was shortened by 2 bases and J by 4 bases, with 6 bases between the two germline ends. DNA for the CDR3: TGCAGTGCTAGACGACAGTACGAGCAGTACTTC. Its protein is CSARRQYEQYF.

This clone occurred a few times. The rearrangement joins TRBV18 to TRBJ2-7; the match to TRBD2 covers 15 bases. This CDR3 comprises 16 residues. V shed 3 bases, J shed 4 bases, and the junction held 4 bases outside the gene matches. The V gene's germline CDR1 is KGHSH and CDR2 LQKENI. CDR3 loop: CASSPMGLAGGYEQYF. CDR3 coding DNA: TGTGCCAGCTCACCTATGGGACTAGCGGGAGGATACGAGCAGTACTTC.

This clone was observed a handful of times. The J gene is TRBJ2-6, the V gene TRBV7-9, with D hard to call. This CDR3 is 16 amino acids long. Germline CDR1 SEHNR, CDR2 FQNEAQ (reference sequence). Trimming shortened V by 4 bases and J by 1 base, and 11 bases separated the two germline ends. The CDR3 loop is CASSSLGSSGANVLTF. CDR3 in DNA: TGTGCCAGCAGCTCCCTCGGGTCATCTGGGGCCAACGTCCTGACTTTC. The full variable domain, with the rest looked up from reference TRBV7-9 and TRBJ2-6, is DTGVSQNPRHKITKRGQNVTFRCDPISEHNRLYWYRQTLGQGPEFLTYFQNEAQLEKSRLLSDRFSAERPKGSFSTLEIQRTEQGDSAMYLCASSSLGSSGANVLTFGAGSRLTVL.

V usage is TRBV28 and J usage is TRBJ1-3; TRBD1 aligns across 7 bases. The CDR3 runs 15 residues. Per germline, CDR1 MDHEN and CDR2 SYDVKM. The trim removed 10 bases at V and 0 bases at J, leaving 9 bases unmatched. This CDR3 is CATQGGMSSGNTIYF. DNA for the CDR3: TGTGCCACTCAAGGGGGCATGAGCTCTGGAAACACCATATATTTT.

The J gene is TRBJ1-1, the V gene TRBV30, with D maybe TRBD1 (6 bases). The CDR3 sequence is 12 residues long. Trimming pared 2 bases from V and 5 bases from J, leaving 9 bases between. The germline V gene encodes CDR1 GTSNPN and CDR2 SVGIG (reference sequence). The CDR3 DNA reads TGTGCCTGGAGTAAGGGACAAACTGAAGCTTTCTTT. This sequence encodes CAWSKGQTEAFF.

The chain recombines TRBV7-9 with TRBJ2-7, with a weak D call TRBD2 (6 bases). The CDR3 extends over 17 amino acids. V was cut by 0 bases and J by 4 bases, with 19 bases left in between. Germline-derived CDR1 and CDR2 are SEHNR and FQNEAQ (reference sequence). Here the CDR3 reads CASSLARREQRGYEQYF. The CDR3 DNA sequence: TGTGCCAGCAGCTTAGCAAGGAGGGAGCAGCGAGGATACGAGCAGTACTTC.

The chain couples TRBV19 to TRBJ2-2; the match to TRBD2 covers 13 bases. CDR1 LNHDA and CDR2 SQIVND come from the germline V gene (reference sequence). V was clipped by 3 bases and J by 6 bases; unmatched bases: 4. The CDR3 has 16 amino acids. The CDR3 DNA is TGTGCCAGTAGTATCAGGACTAGCGGGAGCTCCGGGGAGCTGTTTTTT. It is translated as CASSIRTSGSSGELFF. Based on the CDR3 plus reference TRBV19 and TRBJ2-2, the full variable domain is DGGITQSPKYLFRKEGQNVTLSCEQNLNHDAMYWYRQDPGQGLRLIYYSQIVNDFQKGDIAEGYSVSREKKESFPLTVTSAQKNPTAFYLCASSIRTSGSSGELFFGEGSRLTVL.

The rearrangement uses TRBV5-4 and TRBJ2-1; 11 bases are a match to TRBD2. Trimming removed 3 bases from V and 7 bases from J; junction bases left unmatched: 9. Germline-derived CDR1 and CDR2 are SGHNT and YYREEE (reference sequence). This CDR3 is built from 16 residues. The CDR3 nucleotides read TGTGCCAGCAGCTCCCCACTAGCGGGAGCTGGAAATGAGCAGTTCTTC. This translates into CASSSPLAGAGNEQFF.

In regard to this clone: Other DNA sequences from this sample encode an identical CDR3 as well. The chain has TRBV5-1 and TRBJ1-5, with 10 bases lining up with TRBD1. Germline CDR1 reads SGHRS; CDR2 reads YFSETQ. The CDR3 runs 14 residues. The V segment lost 0 bases and the J segment 6 bases; nucleotides outside the gene matches: 0. The CDR3 bases are TGCGCCAGCAGCTTGGGGACAGGGGGTCAGCCCCAGCATTTT. It yields the protein CASSLGTGGQPQHF. The variable domain in full, with the rest retrieved from reference TRBV5-1 and TRBJ1-5, is KAGVTQTPRYLIKTRGQQVTLSCSPISGHRSVSWYQQTPGQGLQFLFEYFSETQRNKGNFPGRFSGRQFSNSRSEMNVSTLELGDSALYLCASSLGTGGQPQHFGDGTRLSIL.

CDR3 DNA sequence: TGTGCCAGCAGGCAGGCTCAAGAGACCCAGTACTTC. It yields the protein CASRQAQETQYF. This rearrangement joins TRBV28 to TRBJ2-5; no firm D call. The CDR3 has 12 residues. The germline CDR1 and CDR2 sequences are MDHEN and SYDVKM. V lost 6 bases, J lost 2 bases, and 7 bases lay in between.

CDR3: CASSQSGGTDTQYF. DNA for the CDR3: TGTGCCAGCAGCCAGTCAGGGGGCACAGATACGCAGTATTTT. The chain carries TRBV3-1 (or the pseudogene TRBV3-2) and TRBJ2-3; TRBD1 might be the D (6 bases). The CDR3 covers 14 residues. Trimming removed 3 bases at V and 1 base at J, with 8 bases between. Germline loops: CDR1 LGHDT, CDR2 YNNKEL (reference sequence).

This chain joins TRBV19 and TRBJ2-7; maybe TRBD1 (7 bases). The CDR3 is 14 amino acids. CDR1 and CDR2 (germline): LNHDA, SQIVND (reference sequence). Trimming stripped 4 bases from V and 1 base from J, with 11 bases between. The CDR3 loop is CASSNQGGSYEQYF. The CDR3 bases are TGTGCCAGTAGTAATCAGGGGGGTTCCTACGAGCAGTACTTC.

This rearrangement joins TRBV6-2 or TRBV6-3 to TRBJ1-5; perhaps TRBD1 as D (6 bases). This CDR3 has 14 residues. From germline, CDR1 is MNHEY and CDR2 SVGEGT. V was clipped by 6 bases and J by 3 bases, with 12 bases between them. CDR3 in amino acids: CASSTDRLNQPQHF. DNA of the CDR3: TGTGCCAGCAGCACGGACAGACTCAATCAGCCCCAGCATTTT.

The rearrangement joins TRBV18 to TRBJ1-4; D gene ambiguous. CDR3 size: 13 residues. The V gene lost 10 bases and the J gene lost 0 bases, with 9 bases spanning the gap. The germline V gene encodes CDR1 KGHSH and CDR2 LQKENI. CDR3 region: CATSGATNEKLFF. In nucleotides, the CDR3 is TGTGCCACCTCGGGAGCAACTAATGAAAAACTGTTTTTT.

The chain joins TRBV4-1 to TRBJ2-7; a possible D gene is TRBD2 (5 bases). Between the trimmed V and J ends, which lost 0 bases and 7 bases, there was a span of 10 bases. The CDR3 covers 13 residues. Looked up from germline, CDR1 is MGHRA and CDR2 is YSYEKL. CDR3 sequence (DNA): TGCGCCAGCAGCCAAGACCCGGGGAGTGAGCAGTACTTC. This codes for CASSQDPGSEQYF.

V gene TRBV2 combines with J gene TRBJ1-5; D remains ambiguous. Germline loops: CDR1 SNHLY, CDR2 FYNNEI. Trimming pared 4 bases from V and 6 bases from J, leaving 10 bases between. This CDR3 comprises 13 residues. This CDR3 reads CASSALPFQPQHF. CDR3 nucleotides: TGTGCCAGCAGTGCTCTCCCGTTTCAGCCCCAGCATTTT. The variable domain in full, with the rest retrieved from reference TRBV2 and TRBJ1-5, is EPEVTQTPSHQVTQMGQEVILRCVPISNHLYFYWYRQILGQKVEFLVSFYNNEISEKSEIFDDQFSVERPDGSNFTLKIRSTKLEDSAMYFCASSALPFQPQHFGDGTRLSIL.

This clone was counted a few times. This chain joins TRBV19 and TRBJ1-2; 10 bases match TRBD1. Germline CDR1 reads LNHDA; CDR2 reads SQIVND (reference sequence). This CDR3 has 16 amino acids. Trimming took 4 bases from V and 3 from J; bases not matched to a gene: 8. This CDR3 reads CASSTLLGQGDYGYTF. The CDR3 DNA is TGTGCCAGTAGTACCCTTCTCGGACAGGGGGACTATGGCTACACCTTC.

V usage is TRBV10-3 and J usage is TRBJ1-2; possible D gene TRBD1, 6 bases. V was trimmed by 6 bases and J by 2 bases, leaving 19 bases between them. CDR1 is ENHRY and CDR2 is SYGVKD in the germline V gene. The CDR3 loop spans 16 amino acids. The CDR3 nucleotides read TGTGCCATCAGCGACCGACGACAGGCTCCCAACTATGGCTACACCTTC. This encodes CAISDRRQAPNYGYTF.

The V and J genes are TRBV6-6 and TRBJ2-5; TRBD2 is a possible D gene (6 bases). The V and J ends lost 6 bases and 5 bases respectively, with 16 bases between them. The CDR3 is 14 residues long. Germline CDR1 reads MNHNY; CDR2 reads SVGAGI (reference sequence). CDR3 sequence (DNA): TGTGCCAGCAGCCCGGGACTCCTCCGCGAGACCCAGTACTTC. It specifies CASSPGLLRETQYF.

The J gene is TRBJ2-2, the V gene TRBV28; 14 bases are a match to TRBD2. The CDR3 totals 16 residues. V shed 6 bases and J 6 bases; nucleotides not matched to a gene: 6. CDR1 is MDHEN and CDR2 is SYDVKM in the germline V gene. The CDR3 region is CASRSGLAGVSGELFF. The CDR3 nucleotides read TGTGCCAGCAGATCGGGACTAGCGGGAGTTTCCGGGGAGCTGTTTTTT.

CDR3: CASSSTNRVLTSYNSPLHF. DNA for the CDR3: TGTGCCAGCAGTTCCACCAACAGGGTGCTGACGTCCTATAATTCACCCCTCCACTTT. This chain links TRBV27 with TRBJ1-6; TRBD1 might be the D (6 bases). Per germline, CDR1 MNHEY and CDR2 SMNVEV (reference sequence). The CDR3 has 19 amino acids. V lost 4 bases and J 1 base, leaving 20 bases between the germline ends.

CDR3: CASKTSSYNEQFF. The DNA for the CDR3 is TGTGCCAGCAAGACTAGCTCCTACAATGAGCAGTTCTTC. The chain has TRBV5-4 and TRBJ2-1; D is perhaps TRBD2 (6 bases). The V end lost 6 bases, the J end lost 0 bases, and 7 bases lay between the germline ends. This CDR3 comprises 13 residues. Germline CDR1 SGHNT, CDR2 YYREEE (reference sequence).

This rearrangement joins TRBV30 to TRBJ1-1; weak D call: TRBD1 (6 bases). V dropped 3 bases and J dropped 1 base, with 9 bases sitting between them. The CDR3 spans 13 residues. Germline values: CDR1 GTSNPN, CDR2 SVGIG (reference sequence). DNA of the CDR3: TGTGCCTGGAGCAAACAGGGGAACACTGAAGCTTTCTTT. Protein product: CAWSKQGNTEAFF.

This chain joins TRBV4-2 and TRBJ2-1; 9 bases are shared with TRBD2. V lost 2 bases to trimming and J lost 6 bases; unmatched junction nucleotides: 8. The CDR3 totals 16 residues. Germline V gene lookup returns CDR1 LGHNA and CDR2 YNFKEQ. This CDR3 is CASSQRVGGRANEQFF. The CDR3 DNA is TGTGCCAGCAGCCAAAGAGTCGGCGGGAGGGCCAATGAGCAGTTCTTC.

This chain joins TRBV29-1 and TRBJ1-3; D possibly corresponds to TRBD1 (5 bases). V was trimmed by 4 bases and J by 0 bases, leaving 13 bases between them. The CDR3 is 15 residues long. Germline CDR1 is SQVTM and CDR2 is ANQGSEA. The CDR3 DNA reads as TGCAGCGTTGCCCCGGGACTGCACTCTGGAAACACCATATATTTT. This gives the protein CSVAPGLHSGNTIYF.

This sequence joins TRBV18 and TRBJ2-2; 8 bases agree with TRBD1. There are 14 residues in the CDR3. The trim removed 6 bases at V and 6 bases at J, leaving 6 bases unmatched. CDR1 and CDR2 from the germline V gene are KGHSH and LQKENI. The CDR3 reads CASSPGTGPGELFF. Written as DNA, the CDR3 is TGTGCCAGCTCTCCCGGGACAGGCCCCGGGGAGCTGTTTTTT.

This clone was recorded once. J is TRBJ2-5 and V is TRBV21-1; TRBD2, as called in the table, went unchecked against the DNA. TRBV21-1 corresponds to a pseudogene. The CDR3 covers 16 residues. Here the CDR3 DNA reads TGTGCCAGCAGCAAAGGGTGTGCGGTAGTACAAGAGACCCAGTACTTC. It codes for CASSKGCAVVQETQYF.

The rearrangement uses TRBV7-2 and TRBJ2-5; maybe TRBD2 (5 bases). The germline V gene encodes CDR1 SGHTA and CDR2 FQGNSA. The CDR3 extends over 15 amino acids. Trimming cost V 5 bases and J 3 bases, with 16 bases left between them. The chain's CDR3 is CASSQSSTGKETQYF. CDR3 DNA: TGTGCCAGCAGCCAAAGTTCTACGGGGAAAGAGACCCAGTACTTC. The entire variable domain, with the rest obtained from reference TRBV7-2 and TRBJ2-5, is as follows: GAGVSQSPSNKVTEKGKDVELRCDPISGHTALYWYRQSLGQGLEFLIYFQGNSAPDKSGLPSDRFSAERTGGSVSTLTIQRTQQEDSAVYLCASSQSSTGKETQYFGPGTRLLVL.

The V gene is TRBV19, the J gene TRBJ1-1, with TRBD1 matching 8 bases. V lost 5 bases, J lost 4 bases, and 3 bases stayed unmatched. Germline V gene sequence: CDR1 LNHDA, CDR2 SQIVND (reference sequence). This CDR3 has 13 amino acids. The CDR3 loop is CASSRRGLTEAFF. As DNA, the CDR3 is TGTGCCAGTAGTCGCAGGGGGCTCACTGAAGCTTTCTTT.

This sequence joins TRBV27 and TRBJ1-1; D remains ambiguous. The CDR3 contains 13 residues. In germline, CDR1 is MNHEY, CDR2 SMNVEV (reference sequence). With 3 bases removed from V and 2 bases from J, the gap between germline ends came to 7 bases. The CDR3 here is CASSLGSNTEAFF. In nucleotides, the CDR3 is TGTGCCAGCAGTTTGGGGAGCAACACTGAAGCTTTCTTT.

This chain links TRBV4-2 with TRBJ2-1; D not resolved. The CDR3 is made up of 12 amino acids. The V gene's germline CDR1 is LGHNA and CDR2 YNFKEQ. V shed 4 bases and J shed 8 bases, with 9 bases lying between them. CDR3: CASSLFRDEQFF. In nucleotides, the CDR3 is TGTGCCAGCAGCCTCTTCCGGGATGAGCAGTTCTTC.